This is a list of T cell receptor beta chains from one sample in a study of patients and donors after allogeneic stem cell transplantation. TCRdb processed the RT-PCR reads anew with MiXCR; each CDR3 protein has one entry. The data show more than 850,000 distinct CDR3 sequences, approximately 19% seen once. The specimen was blood, either unsorted or a sorted T cell fraction (not recorded which). The receptor source for this set is a human donor who was either an allogeneic HSCT recipient or a stem cell or donor lymphocyte infusion donor (not recorded which). It is not recorded whose cells these are; they may come from a transplant donor. CDR3s include the opening cysteine and the closing phenylalanine or tryptophan. D genes are given only for firm matches. A clone size is listed for some rows: how often the clone was seen (once, few, many), or a class if it is expanded.

size	V	D	J	DNA	CDR3
NA	TRBV5-5	TRBD2	TRBJ2-7	TGTGCCAGCAGCGCCCGAATGCGGGAGGGCTCCTACGAGCAGTACTTC	CASSARMREGSYEQYF
few	TRBV2	NA	TRBJ2-7	TGTGCCAGCATCGTACATCAGAGCTCCTACGAGCAGTACTTC	CASIVHQSSYEQYF
NA	TRBV5-1	TRBD2	TRBJ2-1	TGCGCCAGCAGCGAAAGCCTAGCGGGGGGCAATTACAATGAGCAGTTCTTC	CASSESLAGGNYNEQFF
NA	TRBV5-1	NA	TRBJ1-6	TGCGCCAGCAGCCCGGGGGATCCGGGCAGCTCCTATAATTCACCCCTCCACTTT	CASSPGDPGSSYNSPLHF
NA	TRBV6-2/TRBV6-3	TRBD1	TRBJ1-6	TGTGCCAGCAGTTCCCGGACAGGGGGTAACCCCCTTTTT	CASSSRTGGNPLF
NA	TRBV18	NA	TRBJ2-7	TGTGCCAGCTCACTGCAGGGCGGGCAGTACTTC	CASSLQGGQYF
few	TRBV9	TRBD2	TRBJ2-1	TGTGCCAGCAGCGCCATCCGGGGGGGGGACGATGAGCAGTTCTTC	CASSAIRGGDDEQFF
many	TRBV5-1	TRBD1	TRBJ2-1	TGCGCCAGCAGCTTGGGTCGCTCGGGACAGGGGGCTGGTGAGCAGTTCTTC	CASSLGRSGQGAGEQFF
many	TRBV12-3/TRBV12-4	TRBD1	TRBJ2-3	TGTGCCAGCAGTTCGGGACAGGGGTTGCGTGAGTATTTT	CASSSGQGLREYF
NA	TRBV6-2/TRBV6-3	TRBD2	TRBJ2-1	TGTGCCAGCAGTTACGGGGGCAGCGGGAGGGATGGTTGGCAGCAGTTCTTC	CASSYGGSGRDGWQQFF
NA	TRBV19	TRBD1	TRBJ1-2	TGTGCCAGTAGTACGCGACAGGGAAACTATGGCTACACCTTC	CASSTRQGNYGYTF
NA	TRBV20-1	TRBD2	TRBJ2-3	TGCAGTGCTAGAGATTTGAGCGGGAGCTTGGATACGCAGTATTTT	CSARDLSGSLDTQYF
few	TRBV6-5	TRBD1	TRBJ1-2	TGTGCCAGCAGTTACGGAACCGGGCAGGGGGCGAGTGGCTACACCTTC	CASSYGTGQGASGYTF
NA	TRBV24-1	NA	TRBJ1-1	TGTGCCACCAGTGAAGGCAGTGTTAACACTGAAGCTTTCTTT	CATSEGSVNTEAFF
NA	TRBV3-1	NA	TRBJ1-5	TGTGCCAGCAGTTCCAAGGGGGGCCGGCAGCCCCAGCATTTT	CASSSKGGRQPQHF
NA	TRBV2	TRBD2	TRBJ2-3	TGTGCCAGCAGTGGAATAGCGGGGTCTAGCACAGATACGCAGTATTTT	CASSGIAGSSTDTQYF
NA	TRBV13	NA	TRBJ2-1	TGTGCCAGCAGATGGGACTACAATGAGCAGTTCTTC	CASRWDYNEQFF
few	TRBV7-9	NA	TRBJ1-1	TGTGCCAGCAGCCCTAAGTCGGGAGAGACTGAAGCTTTCTTT	CASSPKSGETEAFF
NA	TRBV5-1	NA	TRBJ1-1	TGCGCCAGCAGTCTTACCCGGGGGCCTGAAGCTTTCTTT	CASSLTRGPEAFF
few	TRBV19	TRBD1	TRBJ2-7	TGTGCCAGTAGTATAGAGCCGGGACAGGGCTACGAGCAGTACTTC	CASSIEPGQGYEQYF
few	TRBV7-3	TRBD1	TRBJ2-3	TGTGCCAGCAGCTCAGACAGGGGTAGCACAGATACGCAGTATTTT	CASSSDRGSTDTQYF
NA	TRBV29-1	TRBD1	TRBJ1-2	TGCGGAGCCGGGACAGAGACAACCTATGGCTACACCTTC	CGAGTETTYGYTF
NA	TRBV9	NA	TRBJ2-6	TGTGCCAGCAGCCCACTTACACCTGGGGCCAACGTCCTGACTTTC	CASSPLTPGANVLTF
NA	TRBV25-1	NA	TRBJ2-7	TGTGCCAGCAGTGAACTCTGGAACCGGGGGCAGTACTTC	CASSELWNRGQYF
few	TRBV20-1	NA	TRBJ1-1	TGCAGTGCAACCAGACTTTTCATGAACACTGAAGCTTTCTTT	CSATRLFMNTEAFF
NA	TRBV5-1	NA	TRBJ1-5	TGCGCCAGCAGCTTTGTTCCCCGGGATAGCAATCAGCCCCAGCATTTT	CASSFVPRDSNQPQHF
few	TRBV28	NA	TRBJ2-5	TGTGCCAGCAGTATCGACTCTTTTCAAGAGACCCAGTACTTC	CASSIDSFQETQYF
NA	TRBV6-5	NA	TRBJ1-2	TGTGCCAGCAGTTACACGGGGTCAAGGCATAACCACTATGGCTACACCTTC	CASSYTGSRHNHYGYTF
many	TRBV12-3/TRBV12-4	NA	TRBJ1-5	TGTGCCAGCAGCGCACGGGGGAGGCATCAGCCCCAGCATTTT	CASSARGRHQPQHF
few	TRBV7-3	NA	TRBJ1-1	TGTGCCAGCAGCCCGCATTTGCCGAACACTGAAGCTTTCTTT	CASSPHLPNTEAFF
NA	TRBV6-2/TRBV6-3	TRBD2	TRBJ2-1	TGTGCCAGCAGTTACGTCAGGACTAGTAGATATATTCTCTTC	CASSYVRTSRYILF
NA	TRBV19	TRBD1	TRBJ1-5	TGTGCCAGTAGTACTTCAGACAGGGGTAACAATCAGCCCCAGCATTTT	CASSTSDRGNNQPQHF
few	TRBV5-4	TRBD1	TRBJ1-4	TGTGCCAGCAGCCCCGGGACAGGGGCTGGGAATGAAAAACTGTTTTTT	CASSPGTGAGNEKLFF
NA	TRBV5-8	NA	TRBJ1-2	TGTGCCAGCAGCTTTACGGCGGCCGGCTATGGCTACACCTTC	CASSFTAAGYGYTF
few	TRBV11-2	NA	TRBJ2-6	TGTGCCAGCAGCTTAGGTCCGTCCCCACCGGCCAACGTCCTGACTTTC	CASSLGPSPPANVLTF
many	TRBV12-3/TRBV12-4	NA	TRBJ2-1	TGTGCCAGCACGTGGGGCCAGTCCTACAATGAGCAGTTCTTC	CASTWGQSYNEQFF
NA	TRBV5-1	NA	TRBJ2-1	TGCGCCAGCAGCTTGCGGGCGGAGAGCTCCTACAATGAGCAGTTCTTC	CASSLRAESSYNEQFF
NA	TRBV4-2	NA	TRBJ1-2	TGTGCCAGCAGCCAAGATCAGAGAGGAGCTAACTATGGCTACACCTTC	CASSQDQRGANYGYTF
many	TRBV20-1	NA	TRBJ1-1	TGCAGTGCTAGAGATCCCGGCAGGGGAATGGGCGGCACTGAAGCTTTCTTT	CSARDPGRGMGGTEAFF
few	TRBV12-3/TRBV12-4	NA	TRBJ2-3	TGTGCCAGCAGTCATGGGACGTTTTTCAACACAGATACGCAGTATTTT	CASSHGTFFNTDTQYF
NA	TRBV19	NA	TRBJ1-1	TGTGCCAGTAGTATAGTGGGGGGTGAAGCTTTCTTT	CASSIVGGEAFF
few	TRBV7-8	NA	TRBJ2-7	TGTGCCAGCAGCGCCACCGGGACATTTTCCTACGAGCAGTACTTC	CASSATGTFSYEQYF
NA	TRBV28	NA	TRBJ2-7	TGTGCCAGCACTTCAGCTATAGGACGTCCGTACTTC	CASTSAIGRPYF
few	TRBV12-3/TRBV12-4	TRBD2	TRBJ2-3	TGTGCCAGCAGCCGCCGGACTAGCGGGCCTATAGCAGGGACAGATACGCAGTATTTT	CASSRRTSGPIAGTDTQYF
NA	TRBV9	NA	TRBJ2-1	TGTGCCAGCAGCGTTAGGGTATACAATGAGCAGTTCTTC	CASSVRVYNEQFF
few	TRBV20-1	NA	TRBJ2-2	TGCAGTGCTAGAAGACAGGGAGGGGCCGGGGAGCTGTTTTTT	CSARRQGGAGELFF
few	TRBV7-2	NA	TRBJ1-6	TGTGCCAGCAGCTTAGCGATTACCCCTACGGTCAATAATTCACCCCTCCACTTT	CASSLAITPTVNNSPLHF
NA	TRBV19	NA	TRBJ2-7	TGTGCCAGTAGGGTCACGGGGGTTTCTATGAACGAGCAGTACTTC	CASRVTGVSMNEQYF
NA	TRBV7-2	NA	TRBJ1-3	TGTGCCAGCAGCAGGGATCTCGGCAACTCTGGAAACACCATATATTTT	CASSRDLGNSGNTIYF
NA	TRBV6-1	NA	TRBJ1-3	TGTGCCAGCAACGCAGGGTACTCTGGAAACACCATATATTTT	CASNAGYSGNTIYF
few	TRBV21-1	NA	TRBJ2-3	TGTGCCAGCAGCAAAGAAGTAAAGGACAGCCCAGATACGCAGTATTTT	CASSKEVKDSPDTQYF
few	TRBV6-5	NA	TRBJ1-3	TGTGCCAGCAGTTACAGCAGGGGAGAAGTTGGAAACACCATATATTTT	CASSYSRGEVGNTIYF
many	TRBV10-3	NA	TRBJ2-7	TGTGCCATCAGTGTCCTCGACAGAAGCTCCTACGAGCAGTACTTC	CAISVLDRSSYEQYF
NA	TRBV24-1	TRBD2	TRBJ2-3	TGTGCCACCCGGACTAGCGGGGGACCCACAGATACGCAGTATTTT	CATRTSGGPTDTQYF
few	TRBV29-1	NA	TRBJ2-1	TGCAGCGGGAAAATTACAGGGTTCGTCGATGAGCAGTTCTTC	CSGKITGFVDEQFF
NA	TRBV2	TRBD1	TRBJ1-2	TGTGCCAGCAGGGGGAGGACAGGGGGCTATGGCTACACCTTC	CASRGRTGGYGYTF
NA	TRBV2	NA	TRBJ2-2	TGTGCCAGCAGTGAAGCCGGCGTGGGGGGCAGGGAGCTGTTTTTT	CASSEAGVGGRELFF